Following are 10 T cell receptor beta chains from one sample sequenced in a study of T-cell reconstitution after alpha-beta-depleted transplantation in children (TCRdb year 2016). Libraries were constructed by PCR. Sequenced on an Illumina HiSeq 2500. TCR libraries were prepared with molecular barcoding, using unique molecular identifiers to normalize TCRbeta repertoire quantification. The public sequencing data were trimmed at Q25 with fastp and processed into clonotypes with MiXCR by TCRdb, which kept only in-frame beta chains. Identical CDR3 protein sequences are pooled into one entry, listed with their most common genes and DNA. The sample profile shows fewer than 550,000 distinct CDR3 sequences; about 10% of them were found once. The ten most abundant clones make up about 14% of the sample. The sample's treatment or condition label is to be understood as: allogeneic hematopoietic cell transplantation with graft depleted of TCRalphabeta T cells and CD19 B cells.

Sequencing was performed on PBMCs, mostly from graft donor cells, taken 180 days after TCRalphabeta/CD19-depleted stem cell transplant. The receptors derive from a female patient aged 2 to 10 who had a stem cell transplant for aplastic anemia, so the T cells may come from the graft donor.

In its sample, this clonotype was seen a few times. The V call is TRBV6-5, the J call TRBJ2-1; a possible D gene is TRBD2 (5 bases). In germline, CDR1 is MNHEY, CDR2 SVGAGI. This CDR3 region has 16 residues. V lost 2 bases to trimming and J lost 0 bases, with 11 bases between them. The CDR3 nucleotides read TGTGCCAGCAGTTACCGGGGTCACTACTCCTACAATGAGCAGTTCTTC. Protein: CASSYRGHYSYNEQFF.

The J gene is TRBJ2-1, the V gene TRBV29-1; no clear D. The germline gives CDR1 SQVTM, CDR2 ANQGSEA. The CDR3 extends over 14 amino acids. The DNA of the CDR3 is TGCAGAGCCGAAGCCCGGTCCTCCTACAATGAGCAGTTCTTC. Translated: CRAEARSSYNEQFF.

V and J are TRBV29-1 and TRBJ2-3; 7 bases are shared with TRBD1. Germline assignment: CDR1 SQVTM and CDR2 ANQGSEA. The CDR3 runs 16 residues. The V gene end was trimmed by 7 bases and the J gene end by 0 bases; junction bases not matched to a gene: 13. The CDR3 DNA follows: TGCAGCGCCGAACCCCGGACAGGAGCTAGCACAGATACGCAGTATTTT. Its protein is CSAEPRTGASTDTQYF.

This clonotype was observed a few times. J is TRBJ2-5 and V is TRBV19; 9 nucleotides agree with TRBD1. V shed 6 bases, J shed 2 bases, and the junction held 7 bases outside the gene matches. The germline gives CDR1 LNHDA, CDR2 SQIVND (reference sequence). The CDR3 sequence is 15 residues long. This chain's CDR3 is CASRAGTGRQETQYF. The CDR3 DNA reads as TGTGCCAGTAGAGCCGGGACAGGGCGGCAAGAGACCCAGTACTTC.

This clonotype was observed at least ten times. Here the CDR3 reads CASSLTSGTYNEQFF. CDR3 sequence (DNA): TGTGCCAGCAGCCTCACTAGCGGGACCTACAATGAGCAGTTCTTC. The rearrangement links TRBV7-2 to TRBJ2-1; 10 nucleotides match TRBD2. The CDR3 is made up of 15 amino acids. Germline trimming cut 5 bases from V and 2 bases from J; bases unmatched to any gene: 3. Germline loops: CDR1 SGHTA, CDR2 FQGNSA.

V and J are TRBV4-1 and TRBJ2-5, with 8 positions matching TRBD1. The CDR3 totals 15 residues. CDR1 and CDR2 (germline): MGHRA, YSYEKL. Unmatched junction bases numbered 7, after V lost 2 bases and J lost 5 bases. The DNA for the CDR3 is TGCGCCAGCAGCCAACCCGACAGGGGAATGGAGACCCAGTACTTC. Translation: CASSQPDRGMETQYF.

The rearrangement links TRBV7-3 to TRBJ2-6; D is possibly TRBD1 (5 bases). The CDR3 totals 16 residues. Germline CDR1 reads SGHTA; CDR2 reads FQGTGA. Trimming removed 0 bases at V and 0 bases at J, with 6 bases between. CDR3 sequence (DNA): TGTGCCAGCAGCTTAACCACAGGCTCTGGGGCCAACGTCCTGACTTTC. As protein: CASSLTTGSGANVLTF. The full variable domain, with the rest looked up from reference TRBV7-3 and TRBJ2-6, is GAGVSQTPSNKVTEKGKYVELRCDPISGHTALYWYRQSLGQGPEFLIYFQGTGAADDSGLPNDRFFAVRPEGSVSTLKIQRTERGDSAVYLCASSLTTGSGANVLTFGAGSRLTVL.

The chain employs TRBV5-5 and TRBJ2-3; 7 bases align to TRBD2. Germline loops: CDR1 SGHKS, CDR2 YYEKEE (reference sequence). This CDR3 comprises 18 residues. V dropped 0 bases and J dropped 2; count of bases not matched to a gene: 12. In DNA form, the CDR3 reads TGTGCCAGCAGCTTGGGTTGGGGGGGACGCGGTTACACAGATACGCAGTATTTT. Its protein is CASSLGWGGRGYTDTQYF.

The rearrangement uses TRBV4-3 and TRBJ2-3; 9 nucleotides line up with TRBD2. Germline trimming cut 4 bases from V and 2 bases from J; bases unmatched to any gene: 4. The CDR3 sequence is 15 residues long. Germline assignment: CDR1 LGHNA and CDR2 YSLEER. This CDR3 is CASSLRGGPTDTQYF. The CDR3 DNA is TGCGCCAGCAGCCTGCGGGGGGGACCCACAGATACGCAGTATTTT.

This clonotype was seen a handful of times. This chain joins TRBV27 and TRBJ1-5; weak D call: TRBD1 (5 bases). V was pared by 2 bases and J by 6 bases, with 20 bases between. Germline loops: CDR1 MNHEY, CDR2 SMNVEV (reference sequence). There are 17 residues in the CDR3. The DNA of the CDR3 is TGTGCCAGCAGTTTACGCTTAGGCGGGGGGAAGCTTCAGCCCCAGCATTTT. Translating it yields CASSLRLGGGKLQPQHF.